This record looks at one TCR beta chain sequence and its context. The sample comes from a study of regulatory T cells in long-lasting Graves disease. The CDR3 runs to 16 residues. Germline V lookup: CDR1 SGHRS, CDR2 YFSETQ. The V gene end was trimmed by 4 bases and the J gene end by 6 bases; junction bases not matched to a gene: 7. Sequencing libraries for TCR beta were prepared with iRepertoire HTBI primers and Arm-PCR of CDR3 regions. TCRdb re-called the multiplex PCR reads through MiXCR, storing one row per CDR3 protein. The sample contains 550,000 to 600,000 distinct CDR3 sequences, 16% of which appear only once. The time point here: newly diagnosed GD, antithyroid drugs for less than 3 months. The TCR library was made from RNA extracted from PBMCs. These data also formed part of another study, on T cells in Graves' hyperthyroidism and ophthalmopathy.

This sequence joins TRBV5-1 and TRBJ2-2; 12 nucleotides agree with TRBD1. The source is a man younger than 35 with Graves disease. The sample was peripheral blood mononuclear cells (PBMCs), taken at new diagnosis, from a patient treated with antithyroid drugs. In nucleotides, the CDR3 is TGCGCCAGCAGCACAACGGGACAGGGGGCGGCCGGGGAGCTGTTTTTT. Its protein is CASSTTGQGAAGELFF.